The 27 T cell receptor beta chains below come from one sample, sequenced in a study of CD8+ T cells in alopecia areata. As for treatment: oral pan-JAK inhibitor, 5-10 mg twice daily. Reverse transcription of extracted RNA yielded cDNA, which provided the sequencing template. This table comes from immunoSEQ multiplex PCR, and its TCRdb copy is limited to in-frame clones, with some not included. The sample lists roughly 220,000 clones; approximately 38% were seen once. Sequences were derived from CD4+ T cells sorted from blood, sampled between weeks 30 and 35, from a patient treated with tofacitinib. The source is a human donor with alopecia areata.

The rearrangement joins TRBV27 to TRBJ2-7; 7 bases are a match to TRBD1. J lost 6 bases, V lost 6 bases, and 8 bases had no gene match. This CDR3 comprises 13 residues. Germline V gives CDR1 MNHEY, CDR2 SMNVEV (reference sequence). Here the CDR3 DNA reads TGTGCCAGCAGCTCGACCGGGACAGCCGAGCAGTACTTC. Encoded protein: CASSSTGTAEQYF.

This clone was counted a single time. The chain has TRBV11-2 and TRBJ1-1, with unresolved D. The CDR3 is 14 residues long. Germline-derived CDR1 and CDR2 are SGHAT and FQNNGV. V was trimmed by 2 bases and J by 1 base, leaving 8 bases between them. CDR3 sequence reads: CASSLTEENTEAFF. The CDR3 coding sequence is TGTGCCAGCAGCTTAACGGAAGAGAACACTGAAGCTTTCTTT.

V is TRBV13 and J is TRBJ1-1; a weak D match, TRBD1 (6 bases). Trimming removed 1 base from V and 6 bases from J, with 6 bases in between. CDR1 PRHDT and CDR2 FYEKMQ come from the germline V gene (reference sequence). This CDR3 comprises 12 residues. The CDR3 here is CASSLAGAEAFF. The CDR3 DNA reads TGTGCCAGCAGCTTAGCAGGGGCTGAAGCTTTCTTT.

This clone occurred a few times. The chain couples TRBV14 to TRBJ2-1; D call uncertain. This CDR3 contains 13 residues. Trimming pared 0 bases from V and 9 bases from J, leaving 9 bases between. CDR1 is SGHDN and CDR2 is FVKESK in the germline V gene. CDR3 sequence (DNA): TGTGCCAGCAGCCAAGACGTACTGGGTGAGCAGTTCTTC. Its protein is CASSQDVLGEQFF.

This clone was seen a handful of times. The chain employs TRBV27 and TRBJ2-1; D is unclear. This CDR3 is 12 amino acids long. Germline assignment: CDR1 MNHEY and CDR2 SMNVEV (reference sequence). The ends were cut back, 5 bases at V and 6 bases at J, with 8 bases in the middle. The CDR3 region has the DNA TGTGCCAGCAGTCTGCCTGGCAATGAGCAGTTCTTC. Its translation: CASSLPGNEQFF.

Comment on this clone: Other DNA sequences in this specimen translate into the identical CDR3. The CDR3 loop is CASSLGGTNTGELFF. CDR3 coding DNA: TGCGCCAGCAGCTTGGGAGGGACCAACACCGGGGAGCTGTTTTTT. This chain uses TRBV5-1 with TRBJ2-2; D tentatively fits TRBD1 or TRBD2 (5 bases each). CDR1 and CDR2 from the germline V gene are SGHRS and YFSETQ. V shed 0 bases and J shed 2 bases, with 8 bases lying between them. The CDR3 runs 15 residues.

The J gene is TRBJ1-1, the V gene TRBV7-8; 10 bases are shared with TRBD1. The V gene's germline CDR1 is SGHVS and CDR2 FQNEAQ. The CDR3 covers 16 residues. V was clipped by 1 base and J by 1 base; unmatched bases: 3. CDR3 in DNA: TGTGCCAGCAGCTTAGGGACAGGGGGGACGAACACTGAAGCTTTCTTT. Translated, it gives CASSLGTGGTNTEAFF.

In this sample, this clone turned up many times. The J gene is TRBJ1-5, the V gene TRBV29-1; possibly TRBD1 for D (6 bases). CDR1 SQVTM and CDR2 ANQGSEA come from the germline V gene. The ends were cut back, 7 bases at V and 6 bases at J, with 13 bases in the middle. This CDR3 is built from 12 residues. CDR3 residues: CSAKGEGQPQHF. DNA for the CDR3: TGCAGCGCGAAGGGGGAGGGTCAGCCCCAGCATTTT.

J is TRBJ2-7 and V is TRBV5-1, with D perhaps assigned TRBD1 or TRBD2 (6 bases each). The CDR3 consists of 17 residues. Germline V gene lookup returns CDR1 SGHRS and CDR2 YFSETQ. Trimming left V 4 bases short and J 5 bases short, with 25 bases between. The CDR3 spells CASSTSHTPRGANEQYF. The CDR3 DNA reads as TGCGCCAGCAGCACCTCCCATACTCCTAGGGGGGCCAACGAGCAGTACTTC.

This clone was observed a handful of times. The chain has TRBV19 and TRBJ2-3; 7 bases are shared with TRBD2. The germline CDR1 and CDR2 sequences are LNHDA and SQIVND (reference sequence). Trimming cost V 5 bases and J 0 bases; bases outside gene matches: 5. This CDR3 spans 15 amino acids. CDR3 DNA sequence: TGTGCCAGTAGTCCTCTAGCGGTTAGCACAGATACGCAGTATTTT. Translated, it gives CASSPLAVSTDTQYF.

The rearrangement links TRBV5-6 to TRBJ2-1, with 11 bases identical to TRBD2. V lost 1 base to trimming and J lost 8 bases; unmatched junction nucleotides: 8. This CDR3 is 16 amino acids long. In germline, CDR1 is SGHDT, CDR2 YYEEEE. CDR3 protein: CASSLRLSGGADEQFF. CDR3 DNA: TGTGCCAGCAGCTTGAGGCTTAGCGGGGGGGCCGATGAGCAGTTCTTC.

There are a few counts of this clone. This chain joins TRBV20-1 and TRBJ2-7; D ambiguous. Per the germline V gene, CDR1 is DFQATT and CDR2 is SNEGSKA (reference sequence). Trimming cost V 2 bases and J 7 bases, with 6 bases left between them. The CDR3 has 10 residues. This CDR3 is CSARQEEQYF. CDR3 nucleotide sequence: TGCAGTGCTAGACAGGAAGAGCAGTACTTC.

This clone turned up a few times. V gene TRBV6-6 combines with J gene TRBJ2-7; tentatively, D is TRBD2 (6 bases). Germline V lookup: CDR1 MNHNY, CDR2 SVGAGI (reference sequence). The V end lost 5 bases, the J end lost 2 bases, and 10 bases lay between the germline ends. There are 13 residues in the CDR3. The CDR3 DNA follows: TGTGCCAGCAGTGGCGGGGTTGCCTACGAGCAGTACTTC. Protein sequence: CASSGGVAYEQYF.

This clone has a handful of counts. CDR3 loop: CASSLSRTGDTQYF. CDR3 nucleotide sequence: TGTGCCAGCAGCTTGAGCCGGACCGGAGATACGCAGTATTTT. This chain uses TRBV7-9 with TRBJ2-3; D call uncertain. This CDR3 is built from 14 residues. Deletions cut 3 bases from V and 5 bases from J, with 12 bases between. Germline V lookup: CDR1 SEHNR, CDR2 FQNEAQ (reference sequence).

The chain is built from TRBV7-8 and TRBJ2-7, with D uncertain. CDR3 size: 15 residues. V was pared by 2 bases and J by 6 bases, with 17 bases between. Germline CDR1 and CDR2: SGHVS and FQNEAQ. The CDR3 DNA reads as TGTGCCAGCAGCTTAATGATTCGCCAGTCGGTCGAGCAGTACTTC. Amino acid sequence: CASSLMIRQSVEQYF. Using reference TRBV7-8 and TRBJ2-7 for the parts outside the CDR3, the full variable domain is GAGVSQSPRYKVAKRGQDVALRCDPISGHVSLFWYQQALGQGPEFLTYFQNEAQLDKSGLPSDRFFAERPEGSVSTLKIQRTQQEDSAVYLCASSLMIRQSVEQYFGPGTRLTVT.

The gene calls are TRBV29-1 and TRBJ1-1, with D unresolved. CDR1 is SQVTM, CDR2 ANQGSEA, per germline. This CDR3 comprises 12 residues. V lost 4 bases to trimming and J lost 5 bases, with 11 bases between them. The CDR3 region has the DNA TGCAGCGTTGTTCTGGGTTGGACTGAAGCTTTCTTT. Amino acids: CSVVLGWTEAFF.

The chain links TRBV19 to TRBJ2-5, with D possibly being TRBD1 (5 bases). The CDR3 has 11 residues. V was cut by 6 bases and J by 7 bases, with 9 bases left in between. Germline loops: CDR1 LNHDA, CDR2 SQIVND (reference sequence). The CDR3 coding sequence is TGTGCCAGTAGCGCCACAGGGACCCAGTACTTC. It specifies CASSATGTQYF.

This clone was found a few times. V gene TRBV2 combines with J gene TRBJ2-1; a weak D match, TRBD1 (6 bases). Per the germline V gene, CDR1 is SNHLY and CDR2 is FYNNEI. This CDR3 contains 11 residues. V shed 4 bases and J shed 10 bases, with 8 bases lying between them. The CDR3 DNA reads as TGTGCCAGCAGTGGACAGGTGGAGCAGTTCTTC. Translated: CASSGQVEQFF.

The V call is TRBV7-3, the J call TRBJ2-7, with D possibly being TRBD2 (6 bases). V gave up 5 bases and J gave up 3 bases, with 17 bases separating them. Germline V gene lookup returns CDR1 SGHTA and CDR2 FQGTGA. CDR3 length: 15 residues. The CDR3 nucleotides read TGTGCCAGCAGCCTGAGTTCGGGACTGGGCTACGAGCAGTACTTC. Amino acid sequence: CASSLSSGLGYEQYF.

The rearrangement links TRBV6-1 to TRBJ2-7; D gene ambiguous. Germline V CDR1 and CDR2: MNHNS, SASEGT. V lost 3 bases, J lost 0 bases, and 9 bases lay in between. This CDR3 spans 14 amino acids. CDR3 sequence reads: CASSEGSHSYEQYF. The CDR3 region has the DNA TGTGCCAGCAGTGAGGGGTCGCACTCCTACGAGCAGTACTTC.

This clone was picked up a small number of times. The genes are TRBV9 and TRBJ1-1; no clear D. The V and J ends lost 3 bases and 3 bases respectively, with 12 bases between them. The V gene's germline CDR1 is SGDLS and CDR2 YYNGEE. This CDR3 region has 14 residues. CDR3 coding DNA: TGTGCCAGCAGCGCAAGGACCGGGGACACTGAAGCTTTCTTT. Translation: CASSARTGDTEAFF.

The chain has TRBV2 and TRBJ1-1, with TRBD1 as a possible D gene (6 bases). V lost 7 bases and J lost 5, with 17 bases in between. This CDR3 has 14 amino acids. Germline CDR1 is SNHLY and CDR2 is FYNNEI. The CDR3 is CASTPGGGRTEAFF. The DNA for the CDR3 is TGTGCCAGCACGCCGGGGGGCGGAAGGACTGAAGCTTTCTTT.

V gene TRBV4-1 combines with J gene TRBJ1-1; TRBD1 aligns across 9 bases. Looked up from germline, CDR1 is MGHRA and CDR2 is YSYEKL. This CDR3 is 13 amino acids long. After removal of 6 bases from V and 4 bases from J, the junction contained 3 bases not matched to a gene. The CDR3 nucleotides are TGCGCCAGCAGGTTGACAGGGGGCACTGAAGCTTTCTTT. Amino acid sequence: CASRLTGGTEAFF.

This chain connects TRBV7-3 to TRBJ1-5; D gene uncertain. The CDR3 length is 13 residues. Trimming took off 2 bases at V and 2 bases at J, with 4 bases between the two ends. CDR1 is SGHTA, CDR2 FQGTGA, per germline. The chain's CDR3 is CASSLYRNQPQHF. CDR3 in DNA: TGTGCCAGCAGCTTATACCGCAATCAGCCCCAGCATTTT. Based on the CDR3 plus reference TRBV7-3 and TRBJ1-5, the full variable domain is GAGVSQTPSNKVTEKGKYVELRCDPISGHTALYWYRQSLGQGPEFLIYFQGTGAADDSGLPNDRFFAVRPEGSVSTLKIQRTERGDSAVYLCASSLYRNQPQHFGDGTRLSIL.

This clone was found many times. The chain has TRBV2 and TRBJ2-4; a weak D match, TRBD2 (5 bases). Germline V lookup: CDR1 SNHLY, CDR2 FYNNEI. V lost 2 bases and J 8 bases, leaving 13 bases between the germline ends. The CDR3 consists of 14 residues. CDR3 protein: CASSENPGWDIQYF. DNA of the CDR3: TGTGCCAGCAGTGAAAATCCGGGATGGGACATTCAGTACTTC.

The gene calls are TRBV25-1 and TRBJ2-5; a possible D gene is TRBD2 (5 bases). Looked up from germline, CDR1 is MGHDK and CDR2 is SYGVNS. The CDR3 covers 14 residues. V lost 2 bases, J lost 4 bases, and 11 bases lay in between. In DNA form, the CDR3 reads TGTGCCAGCAGTGAAAGGAACGGGGTAGAGACCCAGTACTTC. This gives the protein CASSERNGVETQYF.

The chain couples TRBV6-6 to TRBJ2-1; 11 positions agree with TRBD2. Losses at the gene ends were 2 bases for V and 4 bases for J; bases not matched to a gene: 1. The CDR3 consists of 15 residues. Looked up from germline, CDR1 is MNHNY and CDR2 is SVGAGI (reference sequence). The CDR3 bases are TGTGCCAGCAGTTACGGGACTAGCGGTTACAATGAGCAGTTCTTC. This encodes CASSYGTSGYNEQFF.